This T cell receptor beta chain was captured in a study of T cell changes during pregnancy in multiple sclerosis. Repertoires were generated with immunoSEQ multiplex PCR, while TCRdb's copy carries only in-frame clones and drops some. The table has around 92,000 clones, 85% to 95% seen once. The CDR3 has 14 amino acids. CDR1 and CDR2 from the germline V gene are MNHEY and SVGAGI. Deletions cut 0 bases from V and 6 bases from J, with 8 bases between. Sequencing was performed on peripheral blood, taken in the first trimester of pregnancy. This sequence was found in a female donor with multiple sclerosis, enrolled in a pregnancy study. The V gene is TRBV6-5, the J gene TRBJ2-2, with D possibly matching TRBD2 (5 bases). The CDR3 coding sequence is TGTGCCAGCAGTTACTCCGGAGGCGCCGGGGAGCTGTTTTTT. It is translated as CASSYSGGAGELFF.